This TCR beta chain stems from a study of blood T cell repertoires in COVID-19. Study overall: PBMCs, B-cell-depleted T cells, or T cells were the source of the cDNA or gDNA that made up the material.

This clone has a single count. Method: immunoSEQ multiplex PCR; TCRdb's copy keeps in-frame clones and lacks some. The sample gives 200,000 to 250,000 clones, around 90% of which show up once; roughly 12% is in the top ten. J lost 7 bases, V lost 1 base, and 16 bases had no gene match. CDR1 and CDR2 (germline): SGHNT, YENEEA. The CDR3 has 18 residues. This chain links TRBV11-3 with TRBJ2-1, with 7 bases lining up with TRBD2. The source material was peripheral blood. The origin of this receptor is a woman aged 18-29 years who had recovered from COVID-19. Here the CDR3 reads CASSLGPIPAGSGNEQFF. The CDR3, as DNA: TGTGCCAGCAGCTTAGGTCCCATCCCAGCGGGATCGGGGAATGAGCAGTTCTTC.